This TCR beta chain emerged from a study of graft-versus-host responses after intestinal transplantation. Study information: Induction using anti-thymocyte globulin, followed by tacrolimus and steroids for roughly 3 years, was given to all recipients. Overall study results and limits: Recipient marrow contained GvH clones, some of which appeared first in ileum or blood. With peak circulating GvH clone levels came an association with early post-transplant HvG declines.

V lost 2 bases to trimming and J lost 4 bases; unmatched junction nucleotides: 17. This CDR3 contains 19 residues. In germline, CDR1 is SGHTA, CDR2 FQGTGA. The protocol was immunoSEQ multiplex PCR, while the TCRdb copy is restricted to in-frame clones and leaves out a portion. The table includes tens of thousands of clones, 85% to 90% detected once. Remarks on this clone: Its matching antigen is unknown.

The chain uses TRBV7-3 and TRBJ2-3; TRBD2 aligns across 8 bases. Sequences were derived from unstimulated CD4+ T cells sorted from spleen or lymph node cells, sampled before intestinal transplant. This receptor was identified in a human donor who received an intestinal transplant. Here the CDR3 reads CASSLFSVVGGGPADTQYF. CDR3 nucleotide sequence: TGTGCCAGCAGCTTATTCAGTGTCGTCGGGGGGGGGCCCGCAGATACGCAGTATTTT.